Below are 26 T cell receptor beta chains sequenced from a single sample in a study of T-cell memory formation after mild COVID-19 (dated by TCRdb to the early 2020s). Library prep was done by 5' RACE. The data were produced on an Illumina NovaSeq 6000. In TCRdb, the public reads were trimmed at Q25 with fastp and aligned with MiXCR, with productive beta chains retained. Rows with one shared CDR3 protein collapse into an entry with the most common genes and DNA. The sample profile shows about 340,000 distinct CDR3 sequences; approximately 15% of them were found once. The ten biggest clones cover roughly 22% of the sample. Sequenced: PBMCs or a T cell subset sorted from them (not recorded which). The origin of the receptors is a man aged 18 to 30 who had mild COVID-19 (a few samples of this study predate the infection). The sample titles of this study are shuffled in the database, so cell type and time point are left out; the donor was told from shared clones.

This chain uses TRBV4-2 with TRBJ2-5; D possibly corresponds to TRBD1 (5 bases). Per the germline V gene, CDR1 is LGHNA and CDR2 is YNFKEQ. V lost 4 bases and J 2 bases, leaving 20 bases between the germline ends. CDR3 size: 17 residues. CDR3 in DNA: TGTGCCAGCAGCCCGACAGTGACGGTATCGAGTCAAGAGACCCAGTACTTC. This encodes CASSPTVTVSSQETQYF.

V usage is TRBV7-2 and J usage is TRBJ1-2, with D uncertain. The CDR3 loop spans 14 amino acids. V lost 3 bases, J lost 6 bases, and 14 bases lay in between. The germline V gene has CDR1 SGHTA and CDR2 FQGNSA. The CDR3 coding sequence is TGTGCCAGCAGCTTCCAGGCCGGGGAGAATGGCTACACCTTC. Translating it yields CASSFQAGENGYTF. The whole variable domain, remainder taken from reference TRBV7-2 and TRBJ1-2, is GAGVSQSPSNKVTEKGKDVELRCDPISGHTALYWYRQSLGQGLEFLIYFQGNSAPDKSGLPSDRFSAERTGGSVSTLTIQRTQQEDSAVYLCASSFQAGENGYTFGSGTRLTVV.

This rearrangement joins TRBV27 to TRBJ2-2, with D perhaps TRBD1 (6 bases). V dropped 3 bases and J dropped 1 base, with 9 bases sitting between them. This CDR3 comprises 15 residues. CDR1 is MNHEY and CDR2 is SMNVEV in the germline V gene (reference sequence). The CDR3 DNA is TGTGCCAGCAGTTTGGGGACACAGAACACCGGGGAGCTGTTTTTT. It codes for CASSLGTQNTGELFF.

As regards this clonotype: Germline is not matched at one junction end, which may reflect a read error. V is TRBV28 and J is TRBJ2-1; D uncertain. Germline V CDR1 and CDR2: MDHEN, SYDVKM. CDR3 length equals 12 residues. The CDR3 region has the DNA TGTGCCAGCAGTTTTCTGAATGTCGAGCTGTTCTTC. Translation: CASSFLNVELFF. The complete variable domain, with remaining parts taken from reference TRBV28 and TRBJ2-1, reads DVKVTQSSRYLVKRTGEKVFLECVQDMDHENMFWYRQDPGLGLRLIYFSYDVKMKEKGDIPEGYSVSREKKERFSLILESASTNQTSMYLCASSFLNVELFFGPGTRLTVL.

Many counts were recorded for this clonotype. The chain couples TRBV28 to TRBJ1-5; tentatively, D is TRBD1 (5 bases). Per germline, CDR1 MDHEN and CDR2 SYDVKM. The CDR3 spans 11 residues. V lost 8 bases and J 5 bases, leaving 7 bases between the germline ends. CDR3 nucleotide sequence: TGTGCCAGCGGGACGGATCAGCCCCAGCATTTT. Translation: CASGTDQPQHF. Together with reference TRBV28 and TRBJ1-5, the CDR3 gives the full variable domain: DVKVTQSSRYLVKRTGEKVFLECVQDMDHENMFWYRQDPGLGLRLIYFSYDVKMKEKGDIPEGYSVSREKKERFSLILESASTNQTSMYLCASGTDQPQHFGDGTRLSIL.

This CDR3 reads CASSDGQVVRSPLHF. The CDR3 nucleotides are TGTGCCAGCAGCGACGGACAGGTGGTAAGGTCACCCCTCCACTTT. V usage is TRBV5-6 and J usage is TRBJ1-6; 7 nucleotides align to TRBD1. Germline CDR1 and CDR2: SGHDT and YYEEEE. This CDR3 is 15 amino acids long. The junction had 11 bases not matched to a gene; V was cut back by 4 bases and J by 10 bases.

This clonotype was recorded a few times. The chain employs TRBV5-4 and TRBJ1-2; possible D gene TRBD1, 6 bases. V lost 6 bases to trimming and J lost 4 bases, with 13 bases between them. In germline, CDR1 is SGHNT, CDR2 YYREEE (reference sequence). This CDR3 region has 13 residues. DNA of the CDR3: TGTGCCAGCACCGAAAGGGGGGCCTATGGCTACACCTTC. Amino acids: CASTERGAYGYTF.

This clonotype was seen a few times. The germline gene is not matched at one end of the junction; a read error may be the cause. The genes are TRBV5-4 and TRBJ2-1; 9 bases are a match to TRBD1. The CDR3 covers 16 residues. Germline CDR1 reads SGHNT; CDR2 reads YYREEE (reference sequence). The CDR3 is CASSSLQGAGRNEQFF. CDR3 bases: TGTGCCAGTAGCTCCTTACAGGGGGCTGGTCGGAATGAGCAGTTCTTC.

This clonotype was counted only a few times. The V call is TRBV29-1, the J call TRBJ2-7; TRBD2 agrees at 12 bases. J lost 0 bases, V lost 3 bases, and 6 bases had no gene match. The CDR3 contains 16 residues. CDR1 is SQVTM, CDR2 ANQGSEA, per germline. CDR3 bases: TGCAGCGTTGACGGGCTAGCGGGGGGGAGCTCCTACGAGCAGTACTTC. Its protein product is CSVDGLAGGSSYEQYF.

This clonotype occurred a few times. The genes are TRBV7-2 and TRBJ2-1; tentative D call: TRBD2 (5 bases). Trimming shortened V by 3 bases and J by 9 bases, and 12 bases separated the two germline ends. The CDR3 is made up of 13 amino acids. Germline V lookup: CDR1 SGHTA, CDR2 FQGNSA. The CDR3 DNA reads as TGTGCCAGCAGCTTCGGGGTTGGTGGTGAGCAGTTCTTC. It translates to CASSFGVGGEQFF.

The rearrangement uses TRBV6-2 or TRBV6-3 and TRBJ2-7; D is possibly TRBD1 (6 bases). Per the germline V gene, CDR1 is MNHEY and CDR2 is SVGEGT. This CDR3 is 13 amino acids long. V shed 6 bases and J shed 7 bases, with 16 bases lying between them. The CDR3 loop is CASSHNRVGEQYF. The CDR3, as DNA: TGTGCCAGCAGCCACAACAGGGTCGGGGAGCAGTACTTC.

This clonotype showed up just a few times. The rearrangement links TRBV20-1 to TRBJ2-7; TRBD2 matches 7 bases. The germline V gene has CDR1 DFQATT and CDR2 SNEGSKA (reference sequence). CDR3 length equals 16 residues. Trimming cost V 3 bases and J 9 bases; bases outside gene matches: 20. The CDR3 region has the DNA TGCAGTGCTAGGGTTGACTCAGCGGGGCAGGCTCCGAGGCAGTACGTC. Translating it yields CSARVDSAGQAPRQYV.

This clonotype was counted many times. This chain links TRBV4-3 with TRBJ1-3; the match to TRBD1 covers 9 bases. V lost 4 bases to trimming and J lost 4 bases; unmatched junction nucleotides: 5. The CDR3 extends over 15 amino acids. Per the germline V gene, CDR1 is LGHNA and CDR2 is YSLEER. CDR3 bases: TGCGCCAGCAGCCCGGGACAGGGAGTAGGAAACACCATATATTTT. It translates to CASSPGQGVGNTIYF.

This clonotype was seen at least ten times. The V and J genes are TRBV9 and TRBJ2-2; D call uncertain. The CDR3 runs to 15 residues. The V end was cut by 0 bases, the J end by 1 base, with 7 bases between. The germline CDR1 and CDR2 sequences are SGDLS and YYNGEE. The chain's CDR3 is CASSVGQRNTGELFF. CDR3 nucleotides: TGTGCCAGCAGCGTAGGGCAGAGGAACACCGGGGAGCTGTTTTTT.

V and J are TRBV7-8 and TRBJ1-5; 8 nucleotides match TRBD1. The length of the CDR3 is 15 residues. V gave up 4 bases and J gave up 6 bases; unmatched junction bases: 8. Looked up from germline, CDR1 is SGHVS and CDR2 is FQNEAQ. CDR3 bases: TGTGCCAGCAGCTCGTCCAGGGGGCCGGGTCAGCCCCAGCATTTT. Protein: CASSSSRGPGQPQHF.

The J gene is TRBJ2-5, the V gene TRBV3-1; TRBD1 or TRBD2 may be the D gene (5 bases each). V lost 1 base and J 0 bases, leaving 15 bases between the germline ends. The CDR3 is made up of 17 amino acids. Germline lookup yields CDR1 LGHDT and CDR2 YNNKEL (reference sequence). The CDR3 is CASSQGIGTVYQETQYF. CDR3 DNA sequence: TGTGCCAGCAGCCAAGGAATCGGGACGGTGTACCAAGAGACCCAGTACTTC.

This clonotype was counted only a few times. The rearrangement links TRBV12-3 or TRBV12-4 to TRBJ2-3; TRBD2 is a possible D gene (6 bases). This CDR3 is built from 14 residues. Between the trimmed V and J ends, which lost 3 bases and 3 bases, there was a span of 10 bases. The CDR3 here is CASSFAGPTDTQYF. The CDR3 DNA sequence: TGTGCCAGCAGTTTCGCGGGGCCAACAGATACGCAGTATTTT.

V usage is TRBV2 and J usage is TRBJ2-7, with D perhaps TRBD1 (6 bases). This CDR3 comprises 13 residues. The ends were cut back, 10 bases at V and 3 bases at J, with 16 bases in the middle. Germline V lookup: CDR1 SNHLY, CDR2 FYNNEI. This CDR3 reads CATDRLVVYEQYV. The CDR3 nucleotides read TGTGCCACCGACAGGCTAGTGGTCTACGAGCAGTACGTC.

This clonotype was seen a few times. V and J are TRBV19 and TRBJ2-7, with D perhaps matching TRBD2 (6 bases). The length of the CDR3 is 14 residues. Germline-derived CDR1 and CDR2 are LNHDA and SQIVND (reference sequence). The ends were cut back, 3 bases at V and 2 bases at J, with 11 bases in the middle. This CDR3 reads CASSIAGSTYEQYF. The CDR3 DNA reads TGTGCCAGTAGTATCGCCGGGAGTACCTACGAGCAGTACTTC.

This clonotype came up a few times. The V gene is TRBV21-1, the J gene TRBJ2-7; the D call TRBD2 from the table was never checked on the DNA. TRBV21-1 is tagged as a pseudogene. The CDR3 consists of 18 residues. The chain's CDR3 is CASSTRTLAGIPFYEQYF. The CDR3 DNA reads as TGTGCCAGCAGCACCCGCACTCTAGCGGGGATACCCTTCTACGAGCAGTACTTC.

This clonotype was found a few times. The chain couples TRBV11-2 to TRBJ2-3; possibly TRBD2 for D (6 bases). The CDR3 contains 15 residues. The germline V gene has CDR1 SGHAT and CDR2 FQNNGV. V was cut by 5 bases and J by 6 bases, with 18 bases left in between. The CDR3 nucleotides are TGTGCCAGCAGCCTCGTGGGCCGACGGGGGGATACGCAGTATTTT. Protein: CASSLVGRRGDTQYF.

This clonotype was seen a handful of times. The chain recombines TRBV7-6 with TRBJ2-5; either TRBD1 or TRBD2 may fit D (6 bases each). Germline V CDR1 and CDR2: SGHVS, FNYEAQ. The CDR3 runs to 15 residues. V was shortened by 3 bases and J by 5 bases, with 16 bases between the two germline ends. CDR3 amino acids: CASSFSWGARETQYF. The CDR3 DNA follows: TGTGCCAGCAGCTTTTCCTGGGGGGCGAGGGAGACCCAGTACTTC.

This clonotype was found a few times. The rearrangement links TRBV5-1 to TRBJ2-3; TRBD1 matches 7 bases. The CDR3 loop spans 17 amino acids. V gave up 2 bases and J gave up 0 bases; unmatched junction bases: 9. The germline V gene has CDR1 SGHRS and CDR2 YFSETQ. As DNA, the CDR3 is TGCGCCAGCAGCTTTCGTCGACAGGGTACTAGCACAGATACGCAGTATTTT. As protein: CASSFRRQGTSTDTQYF. The full variable domain, with the rest looked up from reference TRBV5-1 and TRBJ2-3, is KAGVTQTPRYLIKTRGQQVTLSCSPISGHRSVSWYQQTPGQGLQFLFEYFSETQRNKGNFPGRFSGRQFSNSRSEMNVSTLELGDSALYLCASSFRRQGTSTDTQYFGPGTRLTVL.

This chain uses TRBV7-6 with TRBJ2-7, with 11 bases that match TRBD1. CDR1 and CDR2 from the germline V gene are SGHVS and FNYEAQ. The CDR3 runs 14 residues. The V and J ends lost 5 bases and 4 bases, in that order; junction bases with no gene match: 4. In DNA form, the CDR3 reads TGTGCCAGCAGCGCCGGGACAGGGGGTTACGAGCAGTACTTC. Protein sequence: CASSAGTGGYEQYF.

This clonotype turned up a few times. The V gene is TRBV19, the J gene TRBJ1-2; 7 bases fit TRBD1. CDR1 is LNHDA, CDR2 SQIVND, per germline (reference sequence). The CDR3 length is 12 residues. V trimming: 6 bases; J trimming: 4 bases; junction bases outside the gene matches: 2. CDR3 sequence reads: CASRGQSYGYTF. DNA of the CDR3: TGTGCCAGTAGGGGACAGTCCTATGGCTACACCTTC.

The chain has TRBV4-3 and TRBJ2-2; D ambiguous. The CDR3 extends over 15 amino acids. Germline assignment: CDR1 LGHNA and CDR2 YSLEER. Trimming took 0 bases from V and 3 from J, leaving 8 bases between them. The CDR3 nucleotides are TGCGCCAGCAGCCAAGATCCCACATACACCGGGGAGCTGTTTTTT. Amino acids: CASSQDPTYTGELFF.